These 15 T cell receptor beta chains share one sample of origin, sequenced in a study of T cells in Graves' hyperthyroidism and ophthalmopathy. RNA transcripts yielded amplified TCR beta CDR3 regions. Using the HTBI primer set, a first-round RT-PCR was run on the TCR CDR3. TCRdb re-derived calls from the multiplex PCR reads in MiXCR, one entry per CDR3 protein. The repertoire has 300,000 to 450,000 distinct CDR3 sequences, approximately 14% of them found once; the top ten carry around a quarter. Sequencing used blood. These receptor sequences come from a woman aged 18-29 years with Graves' hyperthyroidism that later progressed to Graves' ophthalmopathy.

V gene TRBV4-1 combines with J gene TRBJ2-7; D unresolved. Germline assignment: CDR1 MGHRA and CDR2 YSYEKL. The V end lost 1 base, the J end lost 1 base, and 8 bases lay between the germline ends. This CDR3 has 14 residues. The CDR3 nucleotides are TGCGCCAGCAGCCAAGCAAGGCAGTCCTACGAGCAGTACTTC. Protein sequence: CASSQARQSYEQYF.

The rearrangement links TRBV4-1 to TRBJ2-7; 11 bases are shared with TRBD1. Germline V CDR1 and CDR2: MGHRA, YSYEKL. The CDR3 extends over 16 amino acids. After removal of 2 bases from V and 7 bases from J, the junction contained 10 bases not matched to a gene. CDR3 bases: TGCGCCAGCAGCCAATCCGGGACAGGGGGAGTCGGAGAGCAGTACTTC. Protein sequence: CASSQSGTGGVGEQYF.

This chain uses TRBV11-2 with TRBJ1-1, with D unclear. With 2 bases removed from V and 8 bases from J, the gap between germline ends came to 9 bases. The CDR3 is 12 residues long. From germline, CDR1 is SGHAT and CDR2 FQNNGV. In nucleotides, the CDR3 is TGTGCCAGCAGCTTACTTCAGGACGAAGCTTTCTTT. It yields the protein CASSLLQDEAFF.

At least ten counts were recorded for this clonotype. The V and J genes are TRBV30 and TRBJ2-3, with 7 bases lining up with TRBD2. CDR1 and CDR2 (germline): GTSNPN, SVGIG (reference sequence). CDR3 length: 14 amino acids. Trimming cost V 5 bases and J 0 bases; bases outside gene matches: 5. The chain's CDR3 is CAWRLAASTDTQYF. In nucleotides, the CDR3 is TGTGCCTGGCGCCTAGCGGCCAGCACAGATACGCAGTATTTT.

This chain uses TRBV6-9 with TRBJ2-7, with TRBD1 matching over 7 bases. Germline CDR1 and CDR2: MNHGY and SVAAGI. Trimming at V came to 3 bases and at J to 3 bases, leaving 5 bases not matched to a gene. CDR3 length: 14 amino acids. This CDR3 is CASSYGTAIYEQYF. The CDR3 DNA sequence: TGTGCCAGCAGTTACGGGACAGCCATCTACGAGCAGTACTTC.

This clonotype was recorded at least ten times. The chain joins TRBV3-1 to TRBJ2-5, with 8 bases lining up with TRBD1. V shed 4 bases and J 4 bases; nucleotides not matched to a gene: 8. This CDR3 is 15 amino acids long. Per the germline V gene, CDR1 is LGHDT and CDR2 is YNNKEL (reference sequence). DNA of the CDR3: TGTGCCAGCAGCCTGGGGACAGGATCGGGAGAGACCCAGTACTTC. Encoded protein: CASSLGTGSGETQYF.

This clonotype was found a few times. The chain joins TRBV7-9 to TRBJ2-3, with 10 nucleotides matching TRBD2. Germline lookup yields CDR1 SEHNR and CDR2 FQNEAQ (reference sequence). Trimming cost V 5 bases and J 0 bases; bases outside gene matches: 11. The CDR3 loop spans 18 amino acids. DNA of the CDR3: TGTGCCAGCAGCCGGACTAGCGGAGCTGCGGGTAGCACAGATACGCAGTATTTT. This codes for CASSRTSGAAGSTDTQYF.

This clonotype appeared a few times. CDR3 loop: CAIRGGQGDNYGYTF. The CDR3 coding sequence is TGTGCCATCAGGGGGGGACAGGGCGATAACTATGGCTACACCTTC. This rearrangement joins TRBV10-3 to TRBJ1-2; 9 bases line up with TRBD1. The CDR3 loop spans 15 amino acids. Germline V gene lookup returns CDR1 ENHRY and CDR2 SYGVKD. V lost 6 bases to trimming and J lost 1 base; unmatched junction nucleotides: 6.

In the case of this clonotype: Its ends do not fully match the called genes, so a read error is possible. The chain uses TRBV11-2 and TRBJ1-3, with D possibly TRBD1 on 5 matching bases. In germline, CDR1 is SGHAT, CDR2 FQNNGV. This CDR3 contains 15 residues. The CDR3 region is CASRALQGSGNTTYF. CDR3 DNA sequence: TGTGCCAGCAGGGCCCTCCAGGGCTCTGGAAACACCACATATTTT.

This clonotype has a count of ten or more. The chain links TRBV11-2 to TRBJ2-3; D may be TRBD2 (5 bases). CDR1 is SGHAT, CDR2 FQNNGV, per germline. V was clipped by 6 bases and J by 1 base, with 23 bases between them. The CDR3 runs 18 residues. As DNA, the CDR3 is TGTGCCAGCAGACAACCGACTATGGGCGGAGGCCGCACAGATACGCAGTATTTT. This codes for CASRQPTMGGGRTDTQYF.

V is TRBV20-1 and J is TRBJ2-1, with 9 nucleotides matching TRBD2. There are 14 residues in the CDR3. J was trimmed by 6 bases and V by 5 bases; bases with no gene match: 8. The germline V gene encodes CDR1 DFQATT and CDR2 SNEGSKA (reference sequence). CDR3 nucleotide sequence: TGCAGTGCTCCCGGGACTAGCCCTTCCAATGAGCAGTTCTTC. Encoded protein: CSAPGTSPSNEQFF.

This clonotype was found many times. V gene TRBV13 combines with J gene TRBJ2-7; unclear D gene. The CDR3 spans 15 residues. V was shortened by 5 bases and J by 0 bases, with 14 bases between the two germline ends. Germline V gene lookup returns CDR1 PRHDT and CDR2 FYEKMQ (reference sequence). As DNA, the CDR3 is TGTGCCAGCAGCCCAGGTCCGACGAGCTCCTACGAGCAGTACTTC. Residues: CASSPGPTSSYEQYF.

This clonotype was seen ten or more times. The rearrangement joins TRBV28 to TRBJ2-1; D remains unclear. In germline, CDR1 is MDHEN, CDR2 SYDVKM. There are 12 residues in the CDR3. The ends were cut back, 2 bases at V and 8 bases at J, with 7 bases in the middle. The CDR3 region has the DNA TGTGCCAGCAGTTTAAAGGTCCATGAGCAGTTCTTC. As protein: CASSLKVHEQFF.

J is TRBJ2-6 and V is TRBV2; perhaps TRBD1 as D (6 bases). The CDR3 totals 18 residues. Germline V gene sequence: CDR1 SNHLY, CDR2 FYNNEI. The germline V and J ends were trimmed by 7 bases and 0 bases, with 19 bases remaining between them. Here the CDR3 reads CASTLRDTPLSGANVLTF. Written as DNA, the CDR3 is TGTGCCAGCACACTCCGGGACACACCACTCTCTGGGGCCAACGTCCTGACTTTC.

This clonotype occurred a few times. The chain employs TRBV6-5 and TRBJ2-7; 10 nucleotides match TRBD2. Germline V CDR1 and CDR2: MNHEY, SVGAGI. With V trimmed by 2 bases and J by 6 bases, 1 base remained unmatched. CDR3 size: 13 residues. The CDR3 spells CASSYRTSGEQYF. The CDR3 bases are TGTGCCAGCAGTTACAGGACTAGCGGCGAGCAGTACTTC.